A selection of T cell receptor beta chains follows, all from one sample in a study of cytomegalovirus exposure and HLA in healthy donors. Sequencing used immunoSEQ multiplex PCR; TCRdb keeps in-frame clones, though not all of them. The sample carries roughly 93,000 clones, around 77% recorded once. Material: PBMCs. The receptors come from a man aged 25 to 45 in good health and CMV-seronegative. CDR3s include the opening cysteine and the closing phenylalanine or tryptophan. Each record gives: clone size, J gene, V gene, D gene, CDR3 protein, CDR3 DNA. D genes are given only for firm matches. The size of a clone is reported for some rows only, either as once, few or many, or as a class for expanded clones.

- TRBJ1-6 TRBV4-1 - CASSQVVYSPLHF TGCGCCAGCAGCCAAGTAGTTTATTCACCCCTCCACTTT
- TRBJ1-2 TRBV6-5 - CASSYSTGLTGYTF TGTGCCAGCAGTTACTCGACGGGGTTGACCGGCTACACCTTC
once TRBJ1-1 TRBV9 - CASSVAGATSYTEAFF TGTGCCAGCAGCGTAGCAGGGGCCACATCGTACACTGAAGCTTTCTTT
- TRBJ1-5 TRBV19 TRBD1 CASSGTGGSQPQHF TGTGCCAGTAGCGGGACAGGGGGTAGTCAGCCCCAGCATTTT
- TRBJ1-1 TRBV5-4 TRBD1 CASSGGQYTEAFF TGTGCCAGCAGCGGGGGACAGTACACTGAAGCTTTCTTT
- TRBJ2-5 TRBV5-1 TRBD2 CASRLASGSETQYF TGCGCCAGCAGGTTGGCCAGCGGGAGCGAGACCCAGTACTTC
- TRBJ2-3 TRBV2 TRBD2 CASSYYRTAPGLAGGGDTQYF TGTGCCAGCTCTTATTATCGGACAGCACCAGGACTAGCGGGAGGTGGAGATACGCAGTATTTT
- TRBJ1-2 TRBV5-1 TRBD1 CASSLGFGQGEYGYTF TGCGCCAGCAGCTTGGGCTTCGGACAGGGGGAATATGGCTACACCTTC
- TRBJ2-7 TRBV13 TRBD2 CASSYRLAGSYEQYF TGTGCCAGCAGCTATCGACTAGCGGGGTCCTACGAGCAGTACTTC
- TRBJ2-5 TRBV5-6 - CASSLIQGRRETQYF TGTGCCAGCAGCTTGATTCAGGGTCGGCGAGAGACCCAGTACTTC
few TRBJ1-2 TRBV11-1 - CASSHDRLGYTF TGTGCCAGCAGCCACGACAGGCTCGGCTACACCTTC
- TRBJ1-2 TRBV14 TRBD1 CASSARDRPGRYYGYTF TGTGCCAGCAGCGCCCGGGACAGGCCCGGTCGCTACTATGGCTACACCTTC
- TRBJ1-2 TRBV5-8 - CASSWTTGPNYGYTF TGTGCCAGCAGCTGGACGACAGGTCCTAACTATGGCTACACCTTC
- TRBJ2-3 TRBV6-1 - CASSEDRALNTDTQYF TGTGCCAGCAGTGAAGACAGGGCCTTAAACACAGATACGCAGTATTTT
- TRBJ1-1 TRBV6-1 TRBD1 CASRGTGFMNTEAFF TGTGCCAGCCGAGGGACAGGGTTTATGAACACTGAAGCTTTCTTT